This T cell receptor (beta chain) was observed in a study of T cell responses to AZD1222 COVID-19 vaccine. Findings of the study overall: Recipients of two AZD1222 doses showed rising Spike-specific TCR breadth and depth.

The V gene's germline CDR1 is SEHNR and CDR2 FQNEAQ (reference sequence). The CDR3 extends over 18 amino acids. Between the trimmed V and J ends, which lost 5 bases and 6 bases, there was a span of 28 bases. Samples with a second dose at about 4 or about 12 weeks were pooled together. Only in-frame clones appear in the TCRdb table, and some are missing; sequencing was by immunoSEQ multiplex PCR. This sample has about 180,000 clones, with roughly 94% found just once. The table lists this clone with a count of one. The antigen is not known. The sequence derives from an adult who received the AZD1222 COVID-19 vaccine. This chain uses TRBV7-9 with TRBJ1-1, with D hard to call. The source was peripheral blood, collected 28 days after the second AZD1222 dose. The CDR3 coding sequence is TGTGCCAGCAGCGACCCCCGCAGATGGGGAGAAAGGACTGCTGAAGCTTTCTTT. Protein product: CASSDPRRWGERTAEAFF.